The 23 T cell receptor beta chains below all came from one sample that was sequenced in a study of radiotherapy plus CTLA-4 blockade in lung cancer. TCRdb keeps only in-frame clones here, not all; method: immunoSEQ multiplex PCR. The sample holds tens of thousands of clones, around 80% seen once. Sequenced material: peripheral blood, taken from a patient treated with radiotherapy plus ipilimumab. These receptors were collected from a human donor with non-small cell lung cancer who had a partial response to radiotherapy plus ipilimumab.

The J gene is TRBJ1-5, the V gene TRBV19; 12 bases map to TRBD1. Germline V lookup: CDR1 LNHDA, CDR2 SQIVND (reference sequence). This CDR3 comprises 14 residues. The V and J ends lost 3 bases and 6 bases, in that order; junction bases with no gene match: 0. CDR3 in amino acids: CASSMGQGAQPQHF. The CDR3 DNA is TGTGCCAGTAGTATGGGACAGGGGGCTCAGCCCCAGCATTTT. The full variable domain, its missing parts supplied by reference TRBV19 and TRBJ1-5, is DGGITQSPKYLFRKEGQNVTLSCEQNLNHDAMYWYRQDPGQGLRLIYYSQIVNDFQKGDIAEGYSVSREKKESFPLTVTSAQKNPTAFYLCASSMGQGAQPQHFGDGTRLSIL.

V and J are TRBV19 and TRBJ2-7; D possibly corresponds to TRBD1 (7 bases). The CDR3 consists of 13 residues. Germline assignment: CDR1 LNHDA and CDR2 SQIVND (reference sequence). Trimming took off 3 bases at V and 7 bases at J, with 13 bases between the two ends. The CDR3 here is CASSMGQGGEQYF. The CDR3 DNA follows: TGTGCCAGTAGTATGGGCCAGGGGGGTGAGCAGTACTTC.

The CDR3 here is CAIRSDRAADTQYF. The CDR3 bases are TGTGCCATCAGATCGGACAGGGCCGCAGATACGCAGTATTTT. The gene calls are TRBV10-3 and TRBJ2-3; the match to TRBD1 covers 8 bases. The CDR3 is 14 amino acids. Germline CDR1 and CDR2: ENHRY and SYGVKD. The V segment lost 6 bases and the J segment 4 bases; nucleotides outside the gene matches: 6.

This chain joins TRBV19 and TRBJ2-5; weak D call: TRBD1 (6 bases). Trimming cost V 3 bases and J 1 base, with 12 bases left between them. The germline CDR1 and CDR2 sequences are LNHDA and SQIVND (reference sequence). The CDR3 spans 15 residues. CDR3 DNA sequence: TGTGCCAGTAGTATGAAGTCGACAGGCCAAGAGACCCAGTACTTC. Residues: CASSMKSTGQETQYF.

This chain links TRBV5-1 with TRBJ2-2, with D possibly being TRBD1 (6 bases). V shed 7 bases and J shed 5 bases, with 15 bases lying between them. This CDR3 spans 14 amino acids. The V gene's germline CDR1 is SGHRS and CDR2 YFSETQ. CDR3 sequence: CASREQGITGELFF. CDR3 DNA sequence: TGCGCCAGCCGCGAGCAGGGGATAACCGGGGAGCTGTTTTTT.

This chain links TRBV7-2 with TRBJ2-1, with TRBD2 identical over 14 bases. J was trimmed by 10 bases and V by 6 bases; bases with no gene match: 5. This CDR3 is built from 14 residues. CDR1 SGHTA and CDR2 FQGNSA come from the germline V gene. The CDR3 nucleotides are TGTGCCAGCAGGGGGACTAGCGGGGGAAGGGAGCAGTTCTTC. Its translation: CASRGTSGGREQFF.

V gene TRBV6-5 combines with J gene TRBJ2-2; TRBD1 might be the D (5 bases). Trimming shortened V by 0 bases and J by 4 bases, and 12 bases separated the two germline ends. Germline CDR1 MNHEY, CDR2 SVGAGI. This CDR3 comprises 16 residues. The CDR3 region is CASSYSQGVGTGELFF. CDR3 nucleotides: TGTGCCAGCAGTTACTCTCAGGGCGTAGGCACCGGGGAGCTGTTTTTT.

The chain couples TRBV6-1 to TRBJ1-1; 7 bases are a match to TRBD1. Germline CDR1 and CDR2: MNHNS and SASEGT. The CDR3 extends over 14 amino acids. With V trimmed by 4 bases and J by 5 bases, 7 bases remained unmatched. The CDR3 protein is CASSAETGRTEAFF. The CDR3 DNA sequence: TGTGCCAGCAGTGCAGAGACAGGGCGTACTGAAGCTTTCTTT.

This clone was detected only once. This chain connects TRBV5-6 to TRBJ2-5; 8 bases match TRBD1. Germline V gene sequence: CDR1 SGHDT, CDR2 YYEEEE. Trimming cost V 0 bases and J 2 bases; bases outside gene matches: 9. CDR3 length: 17 amino acids. The DNA of the CDR3 is TGTGCCAGCAGCTTGGCTGGACAGGGCGTTGAACAAGAGACCCAGTACTTC. This encodes CASSLAGQGVEQETQYF.

The V gene is TRBV7-9, the J gene TRBJ1-2; D perhaps matches TRBD1 (5 bases). This CDR3 region has 14 residues. CDR1 SEHNR and CDR2 FQNEAQ come from the germline V gene (reference sequence). Trimming left V 5 bases short and J 5 bases short, with 15 bases between. CDR3 residues: CASSPGSTPYGYTF. As DNA, the CDR3 is TGTGCCAGCAGCCCAGGGTCGACCCCTTATGGCTACACCTTC.

This chain connects TRBV27 to TRBJ2-5; unclear D gene. The CDR3 consists of 16 residues. V lost 5 bases, J lost 5 bases, and 21 bases lay in between. The germline CDR1 and CDR2 sequences are MNHEY and SMNVEV (reference sequence). Written as DNA, the CDR3 is TGTGCCAGCAGTCGAACAACACGGGTCATCGGGGAGACCCAGTACTTC. It specifies CASSRTTRVIGETQYF.

This chain uses TRBV11-1 with TRBJ2-5; TRBD1 might be the D (6 bases). The CDR3 covers 15 residues. The V gene lost 5 bases and the J gene lost 4 bases, with 17 bases spanning the gap. CDR1 SGHAT and CDR2 FQDESV come from the germline V gene (reference sequence). The CDR3 here is CASSPQGGSGETQYF. The CDR3 DNA follows: TGTGCCAGCAGCCCGCAAGGGGGATCGGGAGAGACCCAGTACTTC.

J is TRBJ1-1 and V is TRBV7-9, with TRBD1 matching over 10 bases. V gave up 1 base and J gave up 0 bases; unmatched junction bases: 2. Germline loops: CDR1 SEHNR, CDR2 FQNEAQ (reference sequence). The CDR3 is made up of 16 amino acids. This chain's CDR3 is CASSLGQGAMNTEAFF. The CDR3 DNA follows: TGTGCCAGCAGCTTAGGACAGGGGGCTATGAACACTGAAGCTTTCTTT.

This chain uses TRBV5-4 with TRBJ2-1; no reliable D call. Trimming took off 4 bases at V and 5 bases at J, with 10 bases between the two ends. Germline V CDR1 and CDR2: SGHNT, YYREEE (reference sequence). The CDR3 consists of 13 residues. The CDR3 sequence: CASSLNRDNEQFF. The DNA of the CDR3 is TGTGCCAGCAGCCTGAACCGGGACAATGAGCAGTTCTTC.

CDR3 sequence: CASRNGQVANTGELFF. CDR3 DNA sequence: TGTGCCAGCAGGAACGGACAGGTTGCGAACACCGGGGAGCTGTTTTTT. The rearrangement joins TRBV9 to TRBJ2-2; 7 bases line up with TRBD1. The V segment lost 5 bases and the J segment 0 bases; nucleotides outside the gene matches: 7. CDR1 and CDR2 from the germline V gene are SGDLS and YYNGEE. The CDR3 loop spans 16 amino acids.

This chain uses TRBV5-4 with TRBJ2-2, with TRBD2 identical over 7 bases. V lost 2 bases to trimming and J lost 6 bases; unmatched junction nucleotides: 7. This CDR3 spans 15 amino acids. CDR1 SGHNT and CDR2 YYREEE come from the germline V gene (reference sequence). The CDR3 loop reads CASSFVHSGPGELFF. CDR3 nucleotide sequence: TGTGCCAGCAGCTTTGTCCATAGCGGGCCCGGGGAGCTGTTTTTT. Complete variable domain (other parts from reference TRBV5-4 and TRBJ2-2): ETGVTQSPTHLIKTRGQQVTLRCSSQSGHNTVSWYQQALGQGPQFIFQYYREEENGRGNFPPRFSGLQFPNYSSELNVNALELDDSALYLCASSFVHSGPGELFFGEGSRLTVL.

This clone was recorded once. The chain couples TRBV6-6 to TRBJ2-3; 12 positions agree with TRBD2. After removal of 7 bases from V and 4 bases from J, the junction contained 6 bases not matched to a gene. Germline CDR1 MNHNY, CDR2 SVGAGI (reference sequence). The CDR3 totals 15 residues. The CDR3 is CASTRTSGDADTQYF. DNA for the CDR3: TGTGCCAGCACCCGGACTAGCGGGGACGCAGATACGCAGTATTTT.

The rearrangement joins TRBV23-1 to TRBJ2-7, with TRBD2 matching over 7 bases. TRBV23-1 carries the ORF label, with uncertain function. The junction had 12 bases not matched to a gene; V was cut back by 0 bases and J by 4 bases. The CDR3 extends over 17 amino acids. The CDR3 sequence: CASSQSAGGFFEYEQYF. In DNA, the CDR3 is TGCGCCAGCAGTCAATCAGCCGGGGGGTTCTTCGAGTACGAGCAGTACTTC.

The DNA of the CDR3 is TGCGCCAGCAGCTTGATTCCTAGCGGAGAGACCCAGTACTTC. The encoded protein is CASSLIPSGETQYF. V and J are TRBV5-1 and TRBJ2-5, with 7 bases aligning to TRBD2. The V and J ends lost 1 base and 4 bases, in that order; junction bases with no gene match: 4. This CDR3 contains 14 residues. Germline V CDR1 and CDR2: SGHRS, YFSETQ.

This clone came up once. The chain is built from TRBV5-1 and TRBJ1-6; D uncertain. Germline V lookup: CDR1 SGHRS, CDR2 YFSETQ. There are 16 residues in the CDR3. Trimming took 4 bases from V and 1 from J, leaving 12 bases between them. CDR3 in amino acids: CASSPDEGSYNSPLHF. The CDR3 DNA sequence: TGCGCCAGCAGCCCTGATGAGGGATCCTATAATTCACCCCTCCACTTT.

This clone appeared once. This sequence joins TRBV20-1 and TRBJ1-1; D unclear. V was clipped by 6 bases and J by 3 bases, with 8 bases between them. This CDR3 region has 11 residues. Germline CDR1 reads DFQATT; CDR2 reads SNEGSKA (reference sequence). The CDR3, as DNA: TGCAGTGCCCCAGACTACACTGAAGCTTTCTTT. Translated, it gives CSAPDYTEAFF.

This chain connects TRBV11-2 to TRBJ2-7; 13 bases match TRBD2. This CDR3 is 14 amino acids long. V shed 8 bases, J shed 7 bases, and the junction held 8 bases outside the gene matches. Per the germline V gene, CDR1 is SGHAT and CDR2 is FQNNGV. CDR3 DNA: TGTGCCAGCGGGTCACTAGCGGGGGGGCGGGAGCAGTACTTC. Translated, it gives CASGSLAGGREQYF.

The rearrangement links TRBV6-6 to TRBJ2-3; D not resolved. The CDR3 is made up of 11 amino acids. Trimming pared 5 bases from V and 6 bases from J, leaving 6 bases between. Germline V CDR1 and CDR2: MNHNY, SVGAGI (reference sequence). The CDR3 reads CASSRLDTQYF. The CDR3 region has the DNA TGTGCCAGCAGTCGGTTGGATACGCAGTATTTT.